This is a list of T cell receptor beta chains from one sample in a study of T cells in Graves' hyperthyroidism and ophthalmopathy. TCRdb independently ran MiXCR on the multiplex PCR reads; one entry per CDR3 protein. There are about 640,000 distinct CDR3 sequences in the sample; roughly 20% occur only once, and about 35% lies in the top ten. The sequencing input was blood. Receptors were obtained from a man in his thirties or forties with Graves' ophthalmopathy. The CDR3 runs from the conserved cysteine through the conserved F or W. D genes are given only for firm matches. A row's size may be missing; if present it is once, few, many or a size class.

length | J | size | D | V | CDR3 | DNA
12 | TRBJ2-7 | NA | NA | TRBV25-1 | CASSAISYEQYF | TGTGCCAGCAGTGCCATCTCATACGAGCAGTACTTC
14 | TRBJ2-5 | few | NA | TRBV4-1 | CASSQDGVLKTQYF | TGCGCCAGCAGCCAAGATGGGGTTCTGAAGACCCAGTACTTC
16 | TRBJ1-4 | NA | NA | TRBV24-1 | CATSEYRTAANEKLFF | TGTGCCACCAGTGAGTATCGGACAGCGGCTAATGAAAAACTGTTTTTT
14 | TRBJ2-3 | many | TRBD2 | TRBV7-9 | CASMTGGVTDTQYF | TGTGCCAGCATGACGGGAGGGGTCACAGATACGCAGTATTTT
13 | TRBJ1-5 | NA | NA | TRBV15 | CATSPLKGQPQHF | TGTGCCACCAGCCCCCTCAAGGGTCAGCCCCAGCATTTT
14 | TRBJ1-1 | NA | TRBD1 | TRBV7-6 | CASSLGTETLKAFF | TGTGCCAGCAGCCTAGGGACAGAAACACTGAAAGCTTTCTTT
16 | TRBJ2-7 | few | NA | TRBV7-6 | CASSLVRTVSSYEQYF | TGTGCCAGCAGCTTAGTTCGGACAGTTTCATCCTACGAGCAGTACTTC
14 | TRBJ2-7 | many | NA | TRBV6-1 | CASSSSGPGDEQYF | TGTGCCAGCAGTTCCTCAGGGCCTGGCGACGAGCAGTACTTC
13 | TRBJ2-3 | few | TRBD2 | TRBV20-1 | CSCLAGNADTQYF | TGCAGCTGTCTAGCGGGAAACGCAGATACGCAGTATTTT
13 | TRBJ1-5 | many | NA | TRBV27 | CASSHGSNQPQHF | TGTGCCAGCAGCCACGGAAGCAATCAGCCCCAGCATTTT
10 | TRBJ2-3 | few | NA | TRBV29-1 | CSVAYGAQYF | TGCAGCGTCGCCTATGGTGCGCAGTATTTT
14 | TRBJ2-1 | NA | TRBD1 | TRBV10-3 | CAISPGQGAGEQFF | TGTGCCATCAGTCCGGGACAGGGGGCCGGTGAGCAGTTCTTC
15 | TRBJ2-7 | few | NA | TRBV28 | CASSNTGLSPYEQYF | TGTGCCAGCAGTAACACAGGTTTGAGCCCCTACGAGCAGTACTTC
15 | TRBJ2-3 | many | TRBD2 | TRBV12-3/TRBV12-4 | CASSWGTRGTDTQYF | TGTGCCAGCAGTTGGGGGACTAGGGGCACAGATACGCAGTATTTT
18 | TRBJ2-7 | few | TRBD2 | TRBV20-1 | CSARDFLAGGGYSYEQYF | TGCAGTGCTAGAGATTTTCTAGCGGGAGGGGGGTACTCCTACGAGCAGTACTTC
13 | TRBJ2-5 | NA | NA | TRBV20-1 | CSALGQFGETQYF | TGCAGTGCTCTAGGACAGTTCGGGGAGACCCAGTACTTC
15 | TRBJ2-1 | NA | TRBD2 | TRBV19 | CASSISAGGGNEQFF | TGTGCCAGTAGTATTTCAGCGGGAGGTGGTAATGAGCAGTTCTTC
15 | TRBJ1-1 | NA | NA | TRBV7-2 | CASSLELRPNTEAFF | TGTGCCAGCAGCTTAGAGCTCAGACCAAACACTGAAGCTTTCTTT
16 | TRBJ2-3 | few | TRBD2 | TRBV10-3 | CAITSGTTTALNTQYF | TGTGCCATCACTAGCGGGACCACAACGGCATTGAATACGCAGTATTTT
17 | TRBJ1-1 | many | NA | TRBV5-6 | CASSPRESRLVNTEAFF | TGTGCCAGCAGCCCCAGGGAAAGTCGCCTCGTGAACACTGAAGCTTTCTTT
15 | TRBJ2-7 | many | TRBD2 | TRBV3-1 | CASSGGVSLSYEQYF | TGTGCCAGCAGCGGGGGGGTTTCCCTGTCCTACGAGCAGTACTTC
18 | TRBJ2-6 | few | TRBD1 | TRBV29-1 | CSVVGRDRTNSGANVLTF | TGCAGCGTTGTAGGCAGGGACAGGACCAACTCTGGGGCCAACGTCCTGACTTTC
14 | TRBJ2-7 | few | NA | TRBV12-3/TRBV12-4 | CASTGQQLSYEQYF | TGTGCCAGCACCGGACAGCAGCTCTCCTACGAGCAGTACTTC
16 | TRBJ2-7 | once | NA | TRBV6-5 | CASSYSKGVTSYEQYF | TGTGCCAGCAGTTACTCGAAAGGCGTCACGTCCTACGAGCAGTACTTC
13 | TRBJ2-5 | many | NA | TRBV30 | CAWSGQGQETQYF | TGTGCCTGGAGTGGCCAGGGACAAGAGACCCAGTACTTC
14 | TRBJ2-5 | NA | TRBD2 | TRBV20-1 | CSFEWGTSGRAQYF | TGCAGTTTTGAATGGGGGACTAGCGGGAGGGCCCAGTACTTC
17 | TRBJ1-5 | NA | TRBD1 | TRBV20-1 | CSAPSEGGLRFEEPQHF | TGCAGTGCACCCTCCGAAGGGGGCCTCCGCTTCGAGGAGCCCCAGCATTTT
15 | TRBJ1-3 | many | TRBD1 | TRBV2 | CASSRDRGRGNTIYF | TGTGCCAGCAGCCGAGACAGGGGACGCGGAAACACCATATATTTT
12 | TRBJ1-2 | NA | NA | TRBV4-2 | CASSQDNDGYTF | TGTGCCAGCAGCCAAGATAATGATGGCTACACCTTC
17 | TRBJ2-1 | NA | TRBD2 | TRBV7-9 | CASSFSQLAGVHNEQFF | TGTGCCAGCAGCTTTTCCCAACTAGCGGGAGTCCACAATGAGCAGTTCTTC